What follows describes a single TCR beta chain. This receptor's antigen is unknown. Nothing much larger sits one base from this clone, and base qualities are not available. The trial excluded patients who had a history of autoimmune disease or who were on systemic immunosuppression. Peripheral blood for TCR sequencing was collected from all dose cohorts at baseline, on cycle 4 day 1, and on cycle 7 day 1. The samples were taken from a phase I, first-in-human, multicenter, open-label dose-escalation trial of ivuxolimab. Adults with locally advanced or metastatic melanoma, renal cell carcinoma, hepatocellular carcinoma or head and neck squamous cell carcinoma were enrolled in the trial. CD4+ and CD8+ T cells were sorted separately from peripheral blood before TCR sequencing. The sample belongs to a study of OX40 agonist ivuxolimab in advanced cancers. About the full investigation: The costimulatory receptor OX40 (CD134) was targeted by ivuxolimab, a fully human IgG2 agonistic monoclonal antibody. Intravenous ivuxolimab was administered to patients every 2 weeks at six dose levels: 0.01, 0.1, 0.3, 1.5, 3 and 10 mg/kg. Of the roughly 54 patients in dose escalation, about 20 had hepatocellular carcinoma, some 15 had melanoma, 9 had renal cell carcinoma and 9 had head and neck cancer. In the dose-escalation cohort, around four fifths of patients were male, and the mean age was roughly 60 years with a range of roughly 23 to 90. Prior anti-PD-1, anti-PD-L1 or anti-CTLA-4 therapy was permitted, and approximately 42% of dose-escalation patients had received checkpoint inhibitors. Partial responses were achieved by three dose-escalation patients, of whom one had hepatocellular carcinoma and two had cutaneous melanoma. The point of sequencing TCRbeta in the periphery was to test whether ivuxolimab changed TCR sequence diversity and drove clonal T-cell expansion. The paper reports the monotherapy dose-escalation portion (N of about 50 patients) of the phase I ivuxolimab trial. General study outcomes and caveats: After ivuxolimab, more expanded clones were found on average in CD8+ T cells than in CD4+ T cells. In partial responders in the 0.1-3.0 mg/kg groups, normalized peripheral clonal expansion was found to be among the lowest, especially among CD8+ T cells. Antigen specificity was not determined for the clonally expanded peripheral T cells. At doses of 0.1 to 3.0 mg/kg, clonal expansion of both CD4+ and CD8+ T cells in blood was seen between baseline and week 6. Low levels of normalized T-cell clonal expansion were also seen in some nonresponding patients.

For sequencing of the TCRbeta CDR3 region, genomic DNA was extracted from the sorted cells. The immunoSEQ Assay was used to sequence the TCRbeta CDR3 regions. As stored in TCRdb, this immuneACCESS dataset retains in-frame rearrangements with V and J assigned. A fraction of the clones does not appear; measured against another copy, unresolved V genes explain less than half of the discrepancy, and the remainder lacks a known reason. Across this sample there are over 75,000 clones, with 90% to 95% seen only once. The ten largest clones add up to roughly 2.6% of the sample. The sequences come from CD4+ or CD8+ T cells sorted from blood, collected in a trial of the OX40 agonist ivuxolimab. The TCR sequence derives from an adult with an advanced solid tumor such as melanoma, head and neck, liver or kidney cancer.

The DNA sequence is as follows: TGTGCCAGCAGTACAGGGAACGGCTATGGCTACACCTTC. The encoded protein is CASSTGNGYGYTF. The rearrangement combines TRBV28 with TRBJ1-2; TRBD1 is perhaps the D gene, given 6 matching bases. From a lookup of the germline V gene, CDR1 and CDR2 are MDHEN and SYDVKM. Spanning cysteine to phenylalanine, the CDR3 consists of 13 amino acids. Only the CDR3 region is kept as DNA, spanning 39 bases read in frame from base 1. Relative to germline, V is 5 bases shorter and J is 4 bases shorter, with 11 bases between their ends.